Included here is one T cell receptor (beta chain) sequence, with context. Its specificity is unknown. Ophthalmopathy patients had moderate-to-severe active disease, CAS ≥3, NOSPECS ≥4, and disease duration under 3 months. The sample is drawn from a study of T cells in Graves' hyperthyroidism and ophthalmopathy. Whole-study context: Pretreatment peripheral blood was obtained at initial diagnosis. Study conclusions and caveats: The model identified upcoming ophthalmopathy a median about six months ahead of onset.

CDR1 SGHRS and CDR2 YFSETQ come from the germline V gene. V shed 2 bases, J shed 2 bases, and the junction held 3 bases outside the gene matches. The CDR3 has 15 amino acids. RNA transcripts provided the source from which TCR beta CDR3 regions were amplified. A first-round RT-PCR of the TCR CDR3 used the HTBI primer set. TCRdb processed the multiplex PCR reads anew with MiXCR; each CDR3 protein has one entry. The sample lists roughly 600,000 distinct CDR3 sequences, roughly 15% occurring once. Sequencing was carried out using blood. The chain uses TRBV5-1 and TRBJ1-1; 10 bases align to TRBD1. This clonotype was sampled from a woman between 45 and 60 years old with Graves' ophthalmopathy. CDR3 nucleotides: TGCGCCAGCAGCTTTGGGGACAGGGGCAACACTGAAGCTTTCTTT. Amino acids: CASSFGDRGNTEAFF.